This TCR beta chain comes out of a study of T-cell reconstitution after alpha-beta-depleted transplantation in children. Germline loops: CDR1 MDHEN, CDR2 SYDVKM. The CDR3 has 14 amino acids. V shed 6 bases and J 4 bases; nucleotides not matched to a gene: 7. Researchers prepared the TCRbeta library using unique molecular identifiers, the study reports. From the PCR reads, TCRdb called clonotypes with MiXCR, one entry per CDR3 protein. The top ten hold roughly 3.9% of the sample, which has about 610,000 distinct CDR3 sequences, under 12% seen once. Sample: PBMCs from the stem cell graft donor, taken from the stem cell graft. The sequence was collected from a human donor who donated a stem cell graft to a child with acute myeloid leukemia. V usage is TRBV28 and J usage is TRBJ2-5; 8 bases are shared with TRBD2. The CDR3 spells CASREAGEGETQYF. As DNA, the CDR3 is TGTGCCAGCAGGGAAGCGGGAGAGGGAGAGACCCAGTACTTC.